These 16 T cell receptor beta chains came from one sample sequenced in a study of T cell responses to AZD1222 COVID-19 vaccine. Generated by immunoSEQ multiplex PCR, the TCRdb table keeps only in-frame clones and is missing some. The sample has tens of thousands of clones; roughly 88% are singletons. Specimen: peripheral blood, collected 28 days after the second AZD1222 dose. These receptors were collected from an adult who received the AZD1222 COVID-19 vaccine.

The rearrangement joins TRBV10-2 to TRBJ2-1; 7 nucleotides align to TRBD1. The CDR3 is 15 residues long. Germline-derived CDR1 and CDR2 are WSHSY and SAAADI. The J segment lost 8 bases and the V segment lost 7 bases, leaving 14 bases of the junction unmatched. In DNA form, the CDR3 reads TGCGCCAGCACCACCGGGACAGTTTCATGGGATGAGCAGTTCTTC. It is translated as CASTTGTVSWDEQFF.

This chain links TRBV28 with TRBJ2-7; D may be TRBD1 (5 bases). The germline V gene encodes CDR1 MDHEN and CDR2 SYDVKM. CDR3 size: 17 residues. With 2 bases removed from V and 1 base from J, the gap between germline ends came to 18 bases. CDR3 bases: TGTGCCAGCAGTTTACCGACCACCTGGACAAAATCCTACGAGCAGTACTTC. Amino acid sequence: CASSLPTTWTKSYEQYF.

The J gene is TRBJ1-2, the V gene TRBV28, with 9 bases aligning to TRBD1. Per the germline V gene, CDR1 is MDHEN and CDR2 is SYDVKM. The CDR3 spans 16 residues. With 6 bases clipped from V and 8 bases from J, the junction kept 16 bases outside the gene matches. Here the CDR3 DNA reads TGTGCCAGCAGACTGTGGACAGGGGAAACCATTTTAGGCTACACCTTC. This encodes CASRLWTGETILGYTF.

V usage is TRBV7-2 and J usage is TRBJ2-5; D gene unclear. Germline CDR1 and CDR2: SGHTA and FQGNSA. The CDR3 runs 12 residues. V was pared by 5 bases and J by 5 bases, with 9 bases between. The CDR3 coding sequence is TGTGCCAGCAGCCCAAATAGCGAGACCCAGTACTTC. This sequence encodes CASSPNSETQYF.

This sequence joins TRBV3-1 (or the pseudogene TRBV3-2) and TRBJ1-2, with D uncertain. With 0 bases removed from V and 0 bases from J, the gap between germline ends came to 11 bases. The CDR3 is 16 residues long. Germline V CDR1 and CDR2: LGHDT, YNNKEL (reference sequence). DNA of the CDR3: TGTGCCAGCAGCCAAGATTCGGGCAGAGCTAACTATGGCTACACCTTC. It yields the protein CASSQDSGRANYGYTF.

This chain uses TRBV5-8 with TRBJ2-2; TRBD2 matches at 8 bases. Germline trimming cut 4 bases from V and 5 bases from J; bases unmatched to any gene: 10. CDR3 length equals 16 residues. Germline V CDR1 and CDR2: SGHTS, YDEGEE. CDR3 nucleotide sequence: TGTGCCAGCAGCCAGGAACGCGGGGGGACTACCGGGGAGCTGTTTTTT. This gives the protein CASSQERGGTTGELFF. Full variable domain (remainder filled in from reference TRBV5-8 and TRBJ2-2): EAGVTQSPTHLIKTRGQQATLRCSPISGHTSVYWYQQALGLGLQFLLWYDEGEERNRGNFPPRFSGRQFPNYSSELNVNALELEDSALYLCASSQERGGTTGELFFGEGSRLTVL.

In this sample, this clone turned up once. V and J are TRBV5-1 and TRBJ2-1, with 11 bases lining up with TRBD2. In germline, CDR1 is SGHRS, CDR2 YFSETQ. The CDR3 covers 15 residues. J lost 4 bases, V lost 4 bases, and 4 bases had no gene match. Here the CDR3 DNA reads TGCGCCAGCAGCCAAACTAGCGGGGGATACAATGAGCAGTTCTTC. Its translation is CASSQTSGGYNEQFF.

The chain is built from TRBV5-1 and TRBJ2-5; D assignment may be TRBD1 or TRBD2 (5 bases each). The germline V and J ends were trimmed by 0 bases and 1 base, with 10 bases remaining between them. The CDR3 contains 15 residues. Germline CDR1 is SGHRS and CDR2 is YFSETQ. The CDR3 reads CASSLAGTFQETQYF. Written as DNA, the CDR3 is TGCGCCAGCAGCTTGGCCGGGACCTTCCAAGAGACCCAGTACTTC.

The chain links TRBV4-2 to TRBJ1-4; 8 nucleotides align to TRBD1. The CDR3 has 15 residues. CDR1 is LGHNA, CDR2 YNFKEQ, per germline. With 2 bases clipped from V and 7 bases from J, the junction kept 6 bases outside the gene matches. The chain's CDR3 is CASSQPDRGGEKLFF. The CDR3, as DNA: TGTGCCAGCAGCCAACCAGACAGGGGTGGTGAAAAACTGTTTTTT.

V and J are TRBV19 and TRBJ1-3; D uncertain. Trimming took 3 bases from V and 2 from J, leaving 23 bases between them. CDR1 is LNHDA and CDR2 is SQIVND in the germline V gene (reference sequence). The CDR3 length is 19 residues. CDR3 DNA sequence: TGTGCCAGTAGTATGAGCACAGAACAACTTACAAGAACTGGAAACACCATATATTTT. Its protein is CASSMSTEQLTRTGNTIYF.

V gene TRBV28 combines with J gene TRBJ1-2, with D possibly being TRBD1 (5 bases). The germline V and J ends were trimmed by 10 bases and 4 bases, with 22 bases remaining between them. This CDR3 comprises 15 residues. From germline, CDR1 is MDHEN and CDR2 SYDVKM. CDR3 protein: CATFARDRSVYGYTF. In DNA, the CDR3 is TGTGCCACCTTCGCCAGGGACCGAAGTGTCTATGGCTACACCTTC.

Remarks on this clone: Distinct nucleotide sequences in the sample also encode this CDR3. V usage is TRBV9 and J usage is TRBJ2-7, with TRBD1 as a possible D gene (6 bases). CDR3 size: 14 residues. Germline V gene lookup returns CDR1 SGDLS and CDR2 YYNGEE. The V end was cut by 0 bases, the J end by 4 bases, with 11 bases between. The CDR3 is CASSVGGGRYEQYF. CDR3 in DNA: TGTGCCAGCAGCGTAGGAGGGGGAAGATACGAGCAGTACTTC.

The rearrangement links TRBV5-5 to TRBJ1-5, with a possible D match to TRBD1 (5 bases). The CDR3 length is 16 residues. Trimming removed 4 bases at V and 3 bases at J, with 17 bases between. Germline V gives CDR1 SGHKS, CDR2 YYEKEE (reference sequence). The CDR3 spells CASSPSLVGLNQPQHF. As DNA, the CDR3 is TGTGCCAGCAGCCCATCCCTTGTGGGACTCAATCAGCCCCAGCATTTT. The full variable domain, its missing parts supplied by reference TRBV5-5 and TRBJ1-5, is DAGVTQSPTHLIKTRGQQVTLRCSPISGHKSVSWYQQVLGQGPQFIFQYYEKEERGRGNFPDRFSARQFPNYSSELNVNALLLGDSALYLCASSPSLVGLNQPQHFGDGTRLSIL.

The V call is TRBV7-2, the J call TRBJ2-1; D unclear. Between the trimmed V and J ends, which lost 5 bases and 7 bases, there was a span of 18 bases. This CDR3 comprises 15 residues. Germline V gives CDR1 SGHTA, CDR2 FQGNSA. In DNA form, the CDR3 reads TGTGCCAGCAGCCCCGACTCCCCCTACGGGAATGAGCAGTTCTTC. Translation: CASSPDSPYGNEQFF. The variable domain in full, completed from reference TRBV7-2 and TRBJ2-1, reads GAGVSQSPSNKVTEKGKDVELRCDPISGHTALYWYRQSLGQGLEFLIYFQGNSAPDKSGLPSDRFSAERTGGSVSTLTIQRTQQEDSAVYLCASSPDSPYGNEQFFGPGTRLTVL.

This chain connects TRBV19 to TRBJ2-3; 7 bases map to TRBD2. The CDR3 runs to 16 residues. In germline, CDR1 is LNHDA, CDR2 SQIVND (reference sequence). Trimming took 6 bases from V and 2 from J; bases not matched to a gene: 11. The CDR3 loop is CASSKTSGAITDTQYF. In nucleotides, the CDR3 is TGTGCCAGTAGCAAAACAAGCGGGGCAATCACAGATACGCAGTATTTT.

This clone appeared once. The J gene is TRBJ1-5, the V gene TRBV5-4; 8 bases agree with TRBD1. Trimming cost V 4 bases and J 2 bases; bases outside gene matches: 8. CDR3 size: 16 residues. CDR1 and CDR2 (germline): SGHNT, YYREEE (reference sequence). The CDR3 here is CASSVTGASGNQPQHF. CDR3 DNA: TGTGCCAGCAGCGTGACAGGGGCTAGTGGCAATCAGCCCCAGCATTTT.